In its sample, the clone carrying this TCR beta chain was seen a few times. TCRdb reprocessed the RT-PCR reads via MiXCR and lists one record per CDR3 protein. The sample records about 700,000 distinct CDR3 sequences, about 14% being singletons. Germline CDR1 SGHRS, CDR2 YFSETQ. Trimming stripped 9 bases from V and 5 bases from J, with 14 bases between. The CDR3 covers 12 residues. This sequence originates from a female donor in good health, serving as a healthy control. The chain joins TRBV5-1 to TRBJ2-5; TRBD1 might be the D (6 bases). Specimen: memory CD4+ T cells from blood. CDR3 protein: CANTTGSETQYF. CDR3 in DNA: TGCGCCAACACTACAGGGAGTGAGACCCAGTACTTC.